This T cell receptor delta chain was obtained from a study of γδ T cells in repeated Plasmodium falciparum infection. In the study overall: Four controlled malaria infections with P. falciparum NF54 spanned about 640 days. Timepoints: baseline, immediately before selected infections, and 21 days after every infection.

This CDR3 comprises 23 residues. Germline V gene lookup returns CDR1 TSWWSYY and CDR2 QGS. Flow sorting of PBMC yielded separate Vgamma9/Vdelta2+ and Vdelta2-negative gammadelta T cell populations for bulk repertoire analysis. Concerning this clone itself: TCRdb records a much larger clone's protein for this DNA, with a difference at residue 3 that likely arises from a read error; the protein given is the translation of the DNA.

TCRdb re-called clones from the multiplex PCR reads via CATT. This repertoire shows around 46,000 delta-chain clones, about 1.5% found once; its top ten account for around 8.6%. The chain joins TRDV1 to TRDJ1; the match to TRDD3 covers 10 bases. Specimen: gamma-delta T cells from blood. This receptor was taken from a pool of human donors (malaria-infected and uninfected, not separated). CDR3 region: CAIGELLACGVGDTSRYTDKLIF. The CDR3 DNA reads TGTGCTATTGGGGAACTATTGGCCTGCGGGGTGGGGGATACAAGCCGGTACACCGATAAACTCATCTTT.